This T cell receptor (beta chain) was sequenced for a study of cytomegalovirus exposure and HLA in healthy donors. General study points: In a later analysis, common viral pathogens appeared linked to several of the most significant clusters. Among the sequence variants, a highly shared cluster was likely an artifact of sequencing. Immune exposure was documented only through CMV serostatus.

The CDR3 consists of 13 residues. The germline V gene encodes CDR1 LNHDA and CDR2 SQIVND (reference sequence). Losses at the gene ends were 10 bases for V and 4 bases for J; bases not matched to a gene: 7. With regard to this clone: Its antigen remains unknown.

Researchers ran the PCR with 60 Vbeta and 13 Jbeta primers. Using immunoSEQ multiplex PCR, the repertoire was profiled, and TCRdb retains in-frame clones only, with some absent. The sample has 200,000 to 250,000 clones; approximately 82% are singletons. V usage is TRBV19 and J usage is TRBJ1-5; 7 bases are shared with TRBD1. This receptor was obtained from a male donor in good health and CMV-seronegative. Sequencing was performed on PBMCs. The CDR3 region is CATSAGGNQPQHF. The CDR3 nucleotides read TGTGCCACCTCCGCAGGGGGGAATCAGCCCCAGCATTTT.